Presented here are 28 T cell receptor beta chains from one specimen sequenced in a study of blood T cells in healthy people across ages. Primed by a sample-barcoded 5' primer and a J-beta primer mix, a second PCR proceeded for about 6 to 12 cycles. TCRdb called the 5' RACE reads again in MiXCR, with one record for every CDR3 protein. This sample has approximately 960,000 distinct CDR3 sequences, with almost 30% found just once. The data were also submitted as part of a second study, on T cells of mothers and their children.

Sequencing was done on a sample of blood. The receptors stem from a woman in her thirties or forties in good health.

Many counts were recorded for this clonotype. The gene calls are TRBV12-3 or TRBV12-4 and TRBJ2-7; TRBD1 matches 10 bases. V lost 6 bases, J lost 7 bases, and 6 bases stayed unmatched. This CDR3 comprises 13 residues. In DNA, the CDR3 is TGTGCCAGCAGCCGACAGGGGGCGGGGGAGCAGTACTTC. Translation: CASSRQGAGEQYF.

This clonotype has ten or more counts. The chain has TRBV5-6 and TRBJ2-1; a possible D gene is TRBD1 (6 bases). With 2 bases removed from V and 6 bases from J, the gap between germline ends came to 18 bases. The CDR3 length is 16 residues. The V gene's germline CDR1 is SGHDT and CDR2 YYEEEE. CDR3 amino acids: CASSFYRVQATNEQFF. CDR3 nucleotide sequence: TGTGCCAGCAGCTTCTACAGGGTGCAAGCGACCAATGAGCAGTTCTTC.

The CDR3 spells CSARVPGGNTEAFF. The CDR3 coding sequence is TGCAGTGCTAGAGTCCCGGGGGGAAACACTGAAGCTTTCTTT. V usage is TRBV20-1 and J usage is TRBJ1-1, with D perhaps matching TRBD1 (5 bases). V was clipped by 1 base and J by 2 bases, with 11 bases between them. The germline gives CDR1 DFQATT, CDR2 SNEGSKA (reference sequence). The CDR3 is made up of 14 amino acids.

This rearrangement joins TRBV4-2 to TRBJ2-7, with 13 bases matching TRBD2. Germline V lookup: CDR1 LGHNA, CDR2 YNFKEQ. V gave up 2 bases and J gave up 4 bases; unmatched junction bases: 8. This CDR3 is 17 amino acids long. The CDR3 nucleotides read TGTGCCAGCAGCCAAAGGGGGGGGACTAGCGGGGCATACGAGCAGTACTTC. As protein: CASSQRGGTSGAYEQYF.

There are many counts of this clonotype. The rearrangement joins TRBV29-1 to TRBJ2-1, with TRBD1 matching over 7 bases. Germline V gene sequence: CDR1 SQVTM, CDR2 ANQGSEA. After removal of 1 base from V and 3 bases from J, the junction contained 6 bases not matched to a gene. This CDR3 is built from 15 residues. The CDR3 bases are TGCAGCGTTGAAGCCTCGACAGGGATCTACAATGAGCAGTTCTTC. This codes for CSVEASTGIYNEQFF.

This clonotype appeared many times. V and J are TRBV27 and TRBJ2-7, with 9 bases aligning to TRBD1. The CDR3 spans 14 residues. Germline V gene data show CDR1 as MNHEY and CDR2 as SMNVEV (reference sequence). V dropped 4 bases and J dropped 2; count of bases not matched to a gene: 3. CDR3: CASSWTGDTYEQYF. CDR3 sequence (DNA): TGTGCCAGCAGTTGGACAGGGGACACCTACGAGCAGTACTTC.

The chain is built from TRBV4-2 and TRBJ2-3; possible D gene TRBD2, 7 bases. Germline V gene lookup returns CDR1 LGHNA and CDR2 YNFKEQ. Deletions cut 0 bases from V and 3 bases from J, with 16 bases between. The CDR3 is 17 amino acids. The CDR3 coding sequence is TGTGCCAGCAGCCAAGAGAAGGGCGGGGGCAGAACAGATACGCAGTATTTT. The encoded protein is CASSQEKGGGRTDTQYF.

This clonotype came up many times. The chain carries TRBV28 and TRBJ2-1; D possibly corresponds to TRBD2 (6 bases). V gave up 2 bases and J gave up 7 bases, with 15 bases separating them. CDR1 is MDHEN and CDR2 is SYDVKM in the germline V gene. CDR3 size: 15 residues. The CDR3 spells CASSLPAGNANEQFF. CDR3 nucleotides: TGTGCCAGCAGTTTACCCGCGGGGAATGCGAATGAGCAGTTCTTC.

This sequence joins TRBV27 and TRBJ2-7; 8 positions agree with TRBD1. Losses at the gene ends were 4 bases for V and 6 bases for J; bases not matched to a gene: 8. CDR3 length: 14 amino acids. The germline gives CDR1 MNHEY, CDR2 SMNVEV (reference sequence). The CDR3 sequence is CASSSRQGWGEQYF. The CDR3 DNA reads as TGTGCCAGCAGTTCCCGACAGGGGTGGGGCGAGCAGTACTTC.

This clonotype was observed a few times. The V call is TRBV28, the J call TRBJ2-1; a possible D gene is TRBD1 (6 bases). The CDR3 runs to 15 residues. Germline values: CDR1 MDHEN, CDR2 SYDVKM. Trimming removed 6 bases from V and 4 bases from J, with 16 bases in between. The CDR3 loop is CASRRTGPPYNEQFF. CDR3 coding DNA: TGTGCCAGCAGGCGTACAGGGCCCCCTTACAATGAGCAGTTCTTC.

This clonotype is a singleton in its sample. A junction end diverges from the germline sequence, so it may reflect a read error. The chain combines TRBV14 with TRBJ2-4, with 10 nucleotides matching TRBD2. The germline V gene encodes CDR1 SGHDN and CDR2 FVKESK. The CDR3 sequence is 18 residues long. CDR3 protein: CVSSHGGLAVLAKNIQYF. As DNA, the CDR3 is TGTGTCAGCAGCCATGGTGGACTAGCGGTGTTAGCCAAAAACATTCAGTACTTC.

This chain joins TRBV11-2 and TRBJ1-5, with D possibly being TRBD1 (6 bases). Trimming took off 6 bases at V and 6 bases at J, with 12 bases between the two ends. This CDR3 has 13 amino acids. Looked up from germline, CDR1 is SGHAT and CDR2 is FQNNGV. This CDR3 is CASRGARGQPQHF. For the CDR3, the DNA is TGTGCCAGCAGGGGGGCGCGGGGTCAGCCCCAGCATTTT.

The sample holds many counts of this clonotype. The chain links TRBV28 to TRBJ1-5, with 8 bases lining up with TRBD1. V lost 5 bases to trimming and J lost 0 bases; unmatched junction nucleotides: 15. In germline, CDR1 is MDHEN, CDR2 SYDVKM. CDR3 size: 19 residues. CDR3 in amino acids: CASSQTGTGDYHSNQPQHF. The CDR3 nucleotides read TGTGCCAGCAGTCAAACCGGGACAGGAGACTACCATAGCAATCAGCCCCAGCATTTT.

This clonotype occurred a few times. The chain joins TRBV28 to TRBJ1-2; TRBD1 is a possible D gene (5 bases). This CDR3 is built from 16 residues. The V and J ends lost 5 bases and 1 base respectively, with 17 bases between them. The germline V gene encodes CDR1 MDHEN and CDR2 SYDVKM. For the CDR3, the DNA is TGTGCCAGCAGTGGGGACGGAGGGGAACATAACTATGGCTACACCTTC. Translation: CASSGDGGEHNYGYTF.

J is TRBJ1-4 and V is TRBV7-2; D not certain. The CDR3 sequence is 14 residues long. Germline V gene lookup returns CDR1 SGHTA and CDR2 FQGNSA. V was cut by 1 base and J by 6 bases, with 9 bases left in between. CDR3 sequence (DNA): TGTGCCAGCAGCTTAGTCAAGGGTGATGAAAAACTGTTTTTT. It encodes CASSLVKGDEKLFF.

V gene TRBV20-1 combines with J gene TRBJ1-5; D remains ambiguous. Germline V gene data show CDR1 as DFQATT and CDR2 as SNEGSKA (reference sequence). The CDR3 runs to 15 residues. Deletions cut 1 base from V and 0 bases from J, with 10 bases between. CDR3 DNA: TGCAGTGCTAGAGTTCATCAGTATAGCAATCAGCCCCAGCATTTT. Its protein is CSARVHQYSNQPQHF.

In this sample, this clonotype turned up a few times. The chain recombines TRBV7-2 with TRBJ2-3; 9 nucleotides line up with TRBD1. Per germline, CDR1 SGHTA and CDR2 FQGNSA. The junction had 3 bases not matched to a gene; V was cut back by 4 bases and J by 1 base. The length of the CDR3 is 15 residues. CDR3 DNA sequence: TGTGCCAGCAGCTACCGGACAGGGGGCACAGATACGCAGTATTTT. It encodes CASSYRTGGTDTQYF.

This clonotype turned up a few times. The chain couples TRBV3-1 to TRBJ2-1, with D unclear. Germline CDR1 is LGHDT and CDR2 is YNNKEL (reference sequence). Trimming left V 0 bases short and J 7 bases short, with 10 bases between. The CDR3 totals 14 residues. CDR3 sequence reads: CASSQELKGNEQFF. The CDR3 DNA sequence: TGTGCCAGCAGCCAAGAACTTAAGGGTAATGAGCAGTTCTTC.

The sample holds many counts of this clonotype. The CDR3, as DNA: TGCGCCAGCAGCCACGGGACAGGGGAAGGCTACACCTTC. It codes for CASSHGTGEGYTF. The gene calls are TRBV4-1 and TRBJ1-2; the match to TRBD1 covers 10 bases. CDR1 and CDR2 (germline): MGHRA, YSYEKL. J lost 8 bases, V lost 3 bases, and 3 bases had no gene match. The length of the CDR3 is 13 residues.

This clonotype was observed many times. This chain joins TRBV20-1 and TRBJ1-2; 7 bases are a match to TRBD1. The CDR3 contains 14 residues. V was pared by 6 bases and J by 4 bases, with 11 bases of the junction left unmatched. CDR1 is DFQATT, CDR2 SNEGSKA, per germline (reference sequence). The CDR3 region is CSAPPGTVAYGYTF. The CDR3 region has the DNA TGCAGTGCCCCACCCGGGACAGTTGCCTATGGCTACACCTTC.

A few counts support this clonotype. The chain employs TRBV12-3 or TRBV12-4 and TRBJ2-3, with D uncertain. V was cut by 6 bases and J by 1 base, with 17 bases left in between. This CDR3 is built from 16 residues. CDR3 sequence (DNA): TGTGCCAGCAGGATGAATGTTGGCAGCGGCACAGATACGCAGTATTTT. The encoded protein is CASRMNVGSGTDTQYF.

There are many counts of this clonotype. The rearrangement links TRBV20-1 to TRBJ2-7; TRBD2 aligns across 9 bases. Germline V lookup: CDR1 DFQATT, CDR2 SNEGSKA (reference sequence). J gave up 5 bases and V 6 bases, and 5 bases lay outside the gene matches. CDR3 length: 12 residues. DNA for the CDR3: TGCAGTGCGGAAGGACTAGCGCACGAGCAGTACTTC. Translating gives CSAEGLAHEQYF.

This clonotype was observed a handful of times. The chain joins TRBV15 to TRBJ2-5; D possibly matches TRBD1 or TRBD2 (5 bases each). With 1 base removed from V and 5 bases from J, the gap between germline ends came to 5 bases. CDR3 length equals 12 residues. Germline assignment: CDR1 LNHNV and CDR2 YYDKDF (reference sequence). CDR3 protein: CATSRGGETQYF. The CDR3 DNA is TGTGCCACCAGCAGAGGGGGGGAGACCCAGTACTTC.

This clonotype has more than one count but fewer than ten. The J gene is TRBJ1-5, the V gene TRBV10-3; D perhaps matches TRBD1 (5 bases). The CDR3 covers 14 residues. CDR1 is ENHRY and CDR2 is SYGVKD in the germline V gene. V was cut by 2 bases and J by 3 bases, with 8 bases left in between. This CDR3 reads CAISEGDPNQPQHF. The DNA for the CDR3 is TGTGCCATCAGTGAGGGGGACCCCAATCAGCCCCAGCATTTT.

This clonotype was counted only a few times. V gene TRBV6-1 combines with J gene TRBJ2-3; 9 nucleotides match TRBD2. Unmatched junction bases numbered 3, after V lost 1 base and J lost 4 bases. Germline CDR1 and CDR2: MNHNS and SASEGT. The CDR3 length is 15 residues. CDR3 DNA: TGTGCCAGCAGTGAAGTTAGCGGGAGTTCAGATACGCAGTATTTT. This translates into CASSEVSGSSDTQYF.

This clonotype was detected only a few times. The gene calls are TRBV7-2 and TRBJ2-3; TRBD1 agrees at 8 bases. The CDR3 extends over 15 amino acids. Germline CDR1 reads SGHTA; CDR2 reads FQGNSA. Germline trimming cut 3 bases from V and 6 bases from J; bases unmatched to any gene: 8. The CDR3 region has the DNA TGTGCCAGCAGCTTCGACAGGGGCCGGTTGGATACGCAGTATTTT. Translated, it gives CASSFDRGRLDTQYF.

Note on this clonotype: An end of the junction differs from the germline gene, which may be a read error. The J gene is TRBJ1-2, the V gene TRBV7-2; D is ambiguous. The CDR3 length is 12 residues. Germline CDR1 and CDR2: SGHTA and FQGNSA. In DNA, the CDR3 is TGTGCCAGCAACTTAAACCATCTAGGCTACACCTTC. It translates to CASNLNHLGYTF.

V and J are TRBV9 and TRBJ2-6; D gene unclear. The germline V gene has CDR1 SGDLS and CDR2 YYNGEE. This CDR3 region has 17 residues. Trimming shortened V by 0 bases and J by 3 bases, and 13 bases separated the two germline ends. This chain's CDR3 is CASSVVPSGVGANVLTF. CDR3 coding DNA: TGTGCCAGCAGCGTAGTCCCATCAGGTGTTGGGGCCAACGTCCTGACTTTC. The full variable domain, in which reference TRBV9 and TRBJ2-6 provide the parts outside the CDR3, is DSGVTQTPKHLITATGQRVTLRCSPRSGDLSVYWYQQSLDQGLQFLIQYYNGEERAKGNILERFSAQQFPDLHSELNLSSLELGDSALYFCASSVVPSGVGANVLTFGAGSRLTVL.